Included here is one T cell receptor beta chain sequence, with context. This clonotype has just a few counts. Its target antigen remains unknown. No base quality information exists; no much larger clone differs at one position. The source of the sample is a study of identical twins (TCRdb year 2016). As for the study more broadly: To test whether fetal clonotypes persist, this study deep-sequenced TCR alpha and beta repertoires from monozygotic twins, from unrelated adults of various ages, and from cord blood. To rule out contamination, replicate twin experiments were performed at different times with different library preparation protocols.

Every donor was a healthy Caucasian. Three pairs of female monozygotic twins, all aged roughly 18 to 30 years, were included in the twin cohort. CD4+ and CD8+ T cell populations were isolated with positive isolation kits from Invitrogen. The study at large found these results: Zero-insertion analyses could be partly confounded by invariant T cells such as MAIT and iNKT, although diverse VJ usage argued against such confounding for most clonotypes. Because the same donors could not be followed over many years, the conclusions relied on cross-sectional statistical analysis. Abundant cord blood beta clonotypes carried fewer insertions; young adult naive repertoires showed a weaker similar trend, while memory repertoires showed none. Out-of-frame TCR alpha sequences shared between twins showed an excess of low generation-probability sequences compared with coincidental sharing between unrelated individuals. The excess sharing between twins in beta out-of-frame sequences was weaker because fewer shared sequences reduced the signal-to-noise ratio. In monozygotic twins, out-of-frame TCR alpha sharing was systematically underestimated by recombination models, although the models agreed with sharing between unrelated individuals.

The library relied on 5' RACE. Sequencing was performed on an Illumina HiSeq 2000. A universal primer binding site was added through template switching, and the final cDNA carried a unique molecular identifier so that TCR cDNA molecules could be counted accurately. First-strand cDNA for TCR alpha and beta chains was synthesized from specific primers in the conserved constant-segment region. To control for contamination, every cDNA library was double barcoded, receiving both a SMART-Mk sample barcode and Illumina barcodes. TruSeq adapter sequences along with Illumina sample barcodes were introduced in two successive PCR steps. TCR alpha and beta cDNA libraries were sequenced on the Illumina HiSeq platform with custom primers. The original pipeline was this. Unique molecular identifiers were extracted from raw reads with MiGEC, and CDR3 positions were determined with MiXCR. For each individual, recombination models were inferred using an EM algorithm with the repgenHMM and IGoR tools. The analysis of shared clonotypes was done with the tcR package in R, with sharing normalized by the product of cloneset sizes. Out-of-frame nonproductive sequences were analyzed to study raw recombination free of thymic and clonal selection effects. TCRdb reanalyzed the raw reads on its own, using fastp at Q25 for trimming and MiXCR for clone calling, and kept in-frame beta chains. Each record represents a unique CDR3 protein, reported with the most common genes and DNA among its rows. The V and J calls follow TCRdb's processing rather than the paper's. Present in this sample are around 490,000 distinct CDR3 sequences, approximately 20% of which were seen just once. About 0.5% of the sample comes from the top ten.

Looking up the germline V gene (reference sequence) yields CDR1 LGHDT and CDR2 YNNKEL. V is cut by 4 bases and J by 7 bases, and the space between the germline ends is 18 bases. The CDR3 holds 15 amino acids from the cysteine to the phenylalanine. Of all the DNA, just the CDR3 is kept, 45 bases in frame from base 1. These data were likewise used in another study, on yellow fever vaccine responses in identical twins. From the second report: The T cell response to vaccination in identical twins was reported by the authors to appear partly convergent and partly personalized. Focusing on identical twins, the study followed the T cell clones that responded to the vaccine, and did so with precision.

This receptor chain uses TRBV3-1 and TRBJ2-3; the D segment may tentatively be TRBD1 or TRBD2, each giving 6 matched bases. Input material: CD4+ T cells sorted from blood. This clonotype was obtained from a woman younger than 30 in good health. This receptor has the CDR3 CASSPSIGGGYTQYF. The DNA sequence is as follows: TGTGCCAGCAGCCCCTCAATCGGGGGCGGTTATACGCAGTATTTT.